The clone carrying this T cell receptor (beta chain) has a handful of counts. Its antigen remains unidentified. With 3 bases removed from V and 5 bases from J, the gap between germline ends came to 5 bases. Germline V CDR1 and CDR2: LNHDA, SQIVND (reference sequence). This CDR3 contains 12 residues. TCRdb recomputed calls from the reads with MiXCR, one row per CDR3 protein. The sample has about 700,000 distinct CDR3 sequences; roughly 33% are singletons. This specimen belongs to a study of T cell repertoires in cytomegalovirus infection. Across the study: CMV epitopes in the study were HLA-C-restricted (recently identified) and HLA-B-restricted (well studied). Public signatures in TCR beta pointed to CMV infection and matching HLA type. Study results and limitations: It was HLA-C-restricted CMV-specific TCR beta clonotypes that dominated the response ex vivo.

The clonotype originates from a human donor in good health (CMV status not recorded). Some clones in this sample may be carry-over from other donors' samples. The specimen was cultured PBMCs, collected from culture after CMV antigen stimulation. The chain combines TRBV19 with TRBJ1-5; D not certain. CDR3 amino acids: CASSISDQPQHF. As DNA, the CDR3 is TGTGCCAGTAGTATTTCCGATCAGCCCCAGCATTTT. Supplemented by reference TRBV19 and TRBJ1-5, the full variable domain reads DGGITQSPKYLFRKEGQNVTLSCEQNLNHDAMYWYRQDPGQGLRLIYYSQIVNDFQKGDIAEGYSVSREKKESFPLTVTSAQKNPTAFYLCASSISDQPQHFGDGTRLSIL.